The T cell receptor beta chain under discussion was sequenced for a study of blood T cell repertoires in COVID-19. Background on the study: Material from acute and convalescent COVID-19 was sourced from the United States, Italy and Spain. T cells, B-cell-depleted T cells, or PBMCs provided the cDNA or gDNA that served as material.

Authors' data handling: Scientists estimated how many nucleated cells there were by amplifying reference gene primers. Clones were sequenced by immunoSEQ multiplex PCR, and TCRdb holds only the in-frame ones, with some missing. For V, J and clone size, that table is used; D and trimming come from the DNA. This table has some 250,000 clones, 86% appearing once. CDR3 length: 15 amino acids. Germline V CDR1 and CDR2: SGHVS, FQNEAQ. Losses at the gene ends were 2 bases for V and 5 bases for J; bases not matched to a gene: 6. Cohorts were based on clinical histories the participants reported. This sequence originates from a middle-aged woman with acute COVID-19. The chain couples TRBV7-8 to TRBJ2-5; 9 bases align to TRBD2. The material sequenced was PBMCs or T cells enriched from blood (not recorded which). The CDR3 DNA sequence: TGTGCCAGCAGCTTACGACTAGCGGCCGCTGAGACCCAGTACTTC. Amino acid sequence: CASSLRLAAAETQYF.